The 18 T cell receptor beta chains reported below all come from one sample, sequenced in a study of chemoradiotherapy in HPV16-positive cancers. Profiling relied on immunoSEQ multiplex PCR, and the TCRdb table lists in-frame clones only, not all of them. The sample has 30,000 to 35,000 clones; roughly 87% are singletons. The sequencing here drew on blood, taken from a patient who underwent chemoradiotherapy. The source of these receptors is a human donor with HPV-associated anogenital cancer.

The chain has TRBV7-2 and TRBJ2-3; 7 bases line up with TRBD1. CDR3 length: 16 residues. V dropped 2 bases and J dropped 2; count of bases not matched to a gene: 7. Germline V gene sequence: CDR1 SGHTA, CDR2 FQGNSA. This CDR3 reads CASSLRGQLNTDTQYF. CDR3 coding DNA: TGTGCCAGCAGCTTAAGGGGACAGCTTAACACAGATACGCAGTATTTT.

The rearrangement uses TRBV9 and TRBJ2-3; 12 bases are shared with TRBD2. V shed 4 bases, J shed 0 bases, and the junction held 9 bases outside the gene matches. CDR1 is SGDLS and CDR2 is YYNGEE in the germline V gene. The CDR3 has 18 amino acids. CDR3 DNA: TGTGCCAGCAGCCCCTGGTCTAGCGGGAGGGCTAGCACAGATACGCAGTATTTT. It yields the protein CASSPWSSGRASTDTQYF.

V gene TRBV18 combines with J gene TRBJ1-1; TRBD1 aligns across 9 bases. This CDR3 is built from 13 residues. The J segment lost 6 bases and the V segment lost 5 bases, leaving 4 bases of the junction unmatched. Germline CDR1 KGHSH, CDR2 LQKENI. This CDR3 reads CASSTGTGSEAFF. CDR3 in DNA: TGTGCCAGCTCAACCGGGACAGGGTCTGAAGCTTTCTTT.

The CDR3, as DNA: TGTGCCAGCAGCGAACCACCTCCGGGAGGACCCAGATCTTATAGCAATCAGCCCCAGCATTTT. Amino acid sequence: CASSEPPPGGPRSYSNQPQHF. The chain carries TRBV2 and TRBJ1-5, with no clear D. From germline, CDR1 is SNHLY and CDR2 FYNNEI. Trimming removed 6 bases from V and 0 bases from J, with 30 bases in between. The CDR3 totals 21 residues.

This clone appeared a few times. J is TRBJ1-1 and V is TRBV6-1, with D maybe TRBD1 (6 bases). CDR1 is MNHNS and CDR2 is SASEGT in the germline V gene. CDR3 length: 15 residues. Trimming cost V 2 bases and J 5 bases, with 15 bases left between them. The CDR3 coding sequence is TGTGCCAGCAGTGAAATAGGACAGACTGCGACTGAAGCTTTCTTT. Translation gives CASSEIGQTATEAFF.

This chain connects TRBV4-3 to TRBJ2-3; D perhaps matches TRBD1 (6 bases). Germline CDR1 is LGHNA and CDR2 is YSLEER. Between the trimmed V and J ends, which lost 0 bases and 3 bases, there was a span of 10 bases. The CDR3 is 15 residues long. CDR3 sequence reads: CASSQDPQGTDTQYF. CDR3 coding DNA: TGCGCCAGCAGCCAAGATCCCCAGGGGACAGATACGCAGTATTTT.

This chain joins TRBV6-1 and TRBJ1-2; D might be TRBD1 (5 bases). The CDR3 loop spans 14 amino acids. Trimming shortened V by 0 bases and J by 8 bases, and 13 bases separated the two germline ends. Per germline, CDR1 MNHNS and CDR2 SASEGT. The CDR3 region is CASSEARRGVGYTF. The CDR3 bases are TGTGCCAGCAGTGAAGCAAGGAGGGGAGTAGGCTACACCTTC.

This CDR3 is CASSARRDGYTF. The CDR3 coding sequence is TGTGCCAGCAGTGCGCGTCGGGATGGCTACACCTTC. The V call is TRBV6-1, the J call TRBJ1-2; D is unresolved. This CDR3 is 12 amino acids long. Germline V gene sequence: CDR1 MNHNS, CDR2 SASEGT. Deletions cut 4 bases from V and 6 bases from J, with 9 bases between.

The V gene is TRBV27, the J gene TRBJ2-5, with 9 nucleotides matching TRBD2. The junction had 23 bases not matched to a gene; V was cut back by 11 bases and J by 7 bases. The CDR3 consists of 17 residues. CDR1 is MNHEY, CDR2 SMNVEV, per germline (reference sequence). CDR3 coding DNA: TGTGCCCGAGAAAGCGGGCTAGCGGGGCTCAGCCCGGGGACCCAGTACTTC. It is translated as CARESGLAGLSPGTQYF.

The gene calls are TRBV9 and TRBJ1-1; TRBD1 matches at 7 bases. CDR1 is SGDLS and CDR2 is YYNGEE in the germline V gene. The V and J ends lost 4 bases and 4 bases, in that order; junction bases with no gene match: 7. This CDR3 has 14 residues. CDR3 nucleotides: TGTGCCAGCAGCTCACGGACAGGCGGCACTGAAGCTTTCTTT. It is translated as CASSSRTGGTEAFF.

The V call is TRBV7-2, the J call TRBJ1-1; D not resolved. Trimming left V 2 bases short and J 0 bases short, with 4 bases between. Per the germline V gene, CDR1 is SGHTA and CDR2 is FQGNSA. CDR3 size: 13 residues. CDR3: CASSLQLNTEAFF. The DNA of the CDR3 is TGTGCCAGCAGCTTACAGTTGAACACTGAAGCTTTCTTT. Based on the CDR3 plus reference TRBV7-2 and TRBJ1-1, the full variable domain is GAGVSQSPSNKVTEKGKDVELRCDPISGHTALYWYRQSLGQGLEFLIYFQGNSAPDKSGLPSDRFSAERTGGSVSTLTIQRTQQEDSAVYLCASSLQLNTEAFFGQGTRLTVV.

The chain is built from TRBV2 and TRBJ2-3; 11 bases agree with TRBD2. With V trimmed by 7 bases and J by 2 bases, 8 bases remained unmatched. This CDR3 has 16 residues. Germline V gene sequence: CDR1 SNHLY, CDR2 FYNNEI. The CDR3 region has the DNA TGTGCCAGCAAAGCCGGACTAGCGGGTTCCACAGATACGCAGTATTTT. It translates to CASKAGLAGSTDTQYF.

V is TRBV15 and J is TRBJ1-1, with TRBD1 as a possible D gene (6 bases). Germline CDR1 and CDR2: LNHNV and YYDKDF (reference sequence). The V end was cut by 0 bases, the J end by 3 bases, with 11 bases between. There are 15 residues in the CDR3. As DNA, the CDR3 is TGTGCCACCAGCAGAGATGGGGGGGGGCACACTGAAGCTTTCTTT. This gives the protein CATSRDGGGHTEAFF.

The chain has TRBV10-3 and TRBJ1-2, with 9 positions matching TRBD1. The CDR3 contains 13 residues. The germline gives CDR1 ENHRY, CDR2 SYGVKD. J lost 8 bases, V lost 7 bases, and 8 bases had no gene match. CDR3 in amino acids: CAINGQGSEGYTF. The DNA for the CDR3 is TGTGCCATCAACGGACAGGGGTCGGAAGGCTACACCTTC.

The rearrangement uses TRBV6-5 and TRBJ1-3; D ambiguous. The CDR3 length is 13 residues. CDR1 is MNHEY and CDR2 is SVGAGI in the germline V gene. The germline V and J ends were trimmed by 5 bases and 4 bases, with 9 bases remaining between them. CDR3 sequence (DNA): TGTGCCAGCAGTACCCCCCAAGGAAACACCATATATTTT. It translates to CASSTPQGNTIYF.

The chain is built from TRBV9 and TRBJ1-5, with TRBD1 as a possible D gene (5 bases). Looked up from germline, CDR1 is SGDLS and CDR2 is YYNGEE. The V end was cut by 0 bases, the J end by 6 bases, with 13 bases between. The CDR3 contains 15 residues. CDR3 sequence (DNA): TGTGCCAGCAGCGTAGAAGGGACCTTTGGTCAGCCCCAGCATTTT. Amino acid sequence: CASSVEGTFGQPQHF. The entire variable domain, with the rest obtained from reference TRBV9 and TRBJ1-5, is as follows: DSGVTQTPKHLITATGQRVTLRCSPRSGDLSVYWYQQSLDQGLQFLIQYYNGEERAKGNILERFSAQQFPDLHSELNLSSLELGDSALYFCASSVEGTFGQPQHFGDGTRLSIL.

Concerning this clone itself: This CDR3 is also generated by other DNA sequences in the sample. The chain employs TRBV7-9 and TRBJ2-3; possibly TRBD2 for D (5 bases). V was clipped by 6 bases and J by 2 bases, with 12 bases between them. The CDR3 spans 14 residues. Looked up from germline, CDR1 is SEHNR and CDR2 is FQNEAQ (reference sequence). The CDR3 is CASSRSGNTDTQYF. The CDR3 DNA follows: TGTGCCAGCAGTCGTTCGGGGAACACAGATACGCAGTATTTT.

The CDR3 region is CASSRRDIANTGELFF. DNA of the CDR3: TGTGCCTCTTCCAGGCGGGATATCGCGAACACCGGGGAGCTGTTTTTT. The gene calls are TRBV19 and TRBJ2-2; possibly TRBD2 for D (6 bases). With 11 bases removed from V and 0 bases from J, the gap between germline ends came to 19 bases. CDR1 is LNHDA, CDR2 SQIVND, per germline (reference sequence). This CDR3 is built from 16 residues.